The 22 T cell receptor beta chains in this list originate from one sample, sequenced in a study of T cells in women clearing cervical HPV infection. Produced via immunoSEQ multiplex PCR; TCRdb's table is partial and in-frame only. The sample table includes around 12,000 clones. Sequenced sample: blood buffy coat. These TCRs come from a woman aged 18-69 years with a cervical HPV16 infection that either progressed to CIN3+ or cleared (not recorded which).

As concerns this clone: The CDR3 is cut off 3 residues early in the read; its end comes from the germline J gene. This chain joins TRBV19 and TRBJ2-7; the match to TRBD2 covers 9 bases. The germline CDR1 and CDR2 sequences are LNHDA and SQIVND (reference sequence). This CDR3 has 14 residues. J lost 5 bases, V lost 8 bases, and 10 bases had no gene match. CDR3 loop: CASSVGTSSHEQYF. The sequenced CDR3 bases are TGTGCCAGTTCCGTAGGGACTAGCTCTCACGAG.

A remark on this clone: Read sequence stops 3 residues before the CDR3 end, and the germline J gene provides the missing end. The genes are TRBV5-1 and TRBJ2-2; D may be TRBD1 (6 bases). Germline V CDR1 and CDR2: SGHRS, YFSETQ. The CDR3 contains 17 residues. Here the CDR3 reads CASSLSSTGSTNEKLFF. The sequenced CDR3 bases are TGCGCCAGCAGCTTGAGTTCGACAGGCTCAACTAATGAAAAG.

On this clone itself: The read is 3 residues too short to cover the CDR3 end, so that end is filled in from the germline J gene. V and J are TRBV5-1 and TRBJ2-2; 11 bases line up with TRBD1. J was trimmed by 7 bases and V by 7 bases; bases with no gene match: 3. The CDR3 covers 13 residues. Germline CDR1 is SGHRS and CDR2 is YFSETQ. The sequenced CDR3 bases are TGCGCCAGCGGGACAGGGGGTATCGGGGAG. Translated: CASGTGGIGE. The CDR3 reads in full as CASGTGGIGELFF.

Its frequency marks this clone as medium-sized. Read data end 3 residues before the CDR3 end; the end is taken from the germline J gene. The chain couples TRBV6-2 or TRBV6-3 to TRBJ2-4; D is unresolved. Per germline, CDR1 MNHEY and CDR2 SVGEGT. The CDR3 runs 11 residues. The CDR3 is CASLGPKFQYF. The part of the CDR3 DNA that was read is TGTGCCAGCTTGGGCCCAAAATTT.

Regarding this clone: The read ends 3 residues shy of where the CDR3 ends; the end is completed using the germline J gene. V usage is TRBV20-1 and J usage is TRBJ2-7, with D perhaps TRBD2 (5 bases). V lost 3 bases, J lost 0 bases, and 12 bases lay in between. Per the germline V gene, CDR1 is DFQATT and CDR2 is SNEGSKA (reference sequence). The length of the CDR3 is 14 residues. CDR3 DNA (partial): TGCAGTGCTAGCCCGGACTCTAACTCCTACGAG. Amino acids: CSASPDSNSYE. The full CDR3 is CSASPDSNSYEQYF.

Regarding this clone: The CDR3 extends 3 residues past the end of the read, so its final part is completed from the germline J gene. This chain uses TRBV7-9 with TRBJ2-2; D uncertain. Germline CDR1 is SEHNR and CDR2 is FQNEAQ (reference sequence). The CDR3 runs to 13 residues. Trimming removed 6 bases at V and 7 bases at J, with 12 bases between. Partial CDR3 DNA: TGTGCCAGCAGTTCTACGGTGGTCGGGGAG. It translates to CASSSTVVGE. The whole CDR3 protein is CASSSTVVGELFF. The whole variable domain, remainder taken from reference TRBV7-9 and TRBJ2-2, is DTGVSQNPRHKITKRGQNVTFRCDPISEHNRLYWYRQTLGQGPEFLTYFQNEAQLEKSRLLSDRFSAERPKGSFSTLEIQRTEQGDSAMYLCASSSTVVGELFFGEGSRLTVL.

About this clone: The read stops 3 residues short of the end of the CDR3; the missing end is completed from the germline J gene. The rearrangement uses TRBV29-1 and TRBJ2-1, with TRBD2 as a possible D gene (6 bases). CDR1 SQVTM and CDR2 ANQGSEA come from the germline V gene. Between the trimmed V and J ends, which lost 0 bases and 9 bases, there was a span of 18 bases. The CDR3 runs 15 residues. Here the CDR3 reads CSVEDPRGKLAEQFF. The CDR3 DNA, read in part, is TGCAGCGTTGAAGATCCTAGGGGTAAACTAGCTGAG.

A note on this clone: The sequence runs out 3 residues before the end of the CDR3; the remainder is reconstructed from the germline J gene. V usage is TRBV20-1 and J usage is TRBJ1-4, with 8 bases fitting TRBD1. V was clipped by 6 bases and J by 5 bases; unmatched bases: 5. The CDR3 contains 13 residues. Germline V gives CDR1 DFQATT, CDR2 SNEGSKA (reference sequence). CDR3 DNA, as far as it was read: TGCAGTGCGCCACAGGGGGGGAATGAAAAA. Translation gives CSAPQGGNEK. The CDR3 reads in full as CSAPQGGNEKLFF.

As concerns this clone: The read finishes 3 residues shy of the CDR3 end, and the germline J gene is used to complete it. The rearrangement uses TRBV7-9 and TRBJ2-1; 9 bases agree with TRBD1. V was clipped by 5 bases and J by 6 bases; unmatched bases: 5. There are 14 residues in the CDR3. The germline gives CDR1 SEHNR, CDR2 FQNEAQ (reference sequence). The DNA read from the CDR3 is TGTGCCAGCAGCCTAAGACAGGGGGGCAATGAG. It yields the protein CASSLRQGGNE. The full CDR3 sequence reads CASSLRQGGNEQFF.

As for this clone: The sequenced fragment ends 3 residues before the CDR3 boundary, so the rest is inferred from the germline J gene. J is TRBJ2-3 and V is TRBV6-2 or TRBV6-3, with a tentative D call TRBD1 (6 bases). The CDR3 runs to 13 residues. CDR1 is MNHEY, CDR2 SVGEGT, per germline. Partial CDR3 DNA: TGTGCCAGCACTACAGGGTCCAATCAGCCG. Translated: CASTTGSNQP. The full CDR3 sequence reads CASTTGSNQPQYF.

Notes on this clone: The CDR3 end lies 3 residues beyond the end of the read and is filled in from the germline J gene. This chain uses TRBV11-2 with TRBJ2-3, with 7 nucleotides matching TRBD1. Germline CDR1 and CDR2: SGHAT and FQNNGV. This CDR3 is built from 13 residues. V was pared by 3 bases and J by 5 bases, with 2 bases of the junction left unmatched. The CDR3 is CASSFNRGDTQYF. The sequenced part of the CDR3 DNA is TGTGCCAGCAGCTTTAACAGGGGAGATACG.

Points on this clone: The sequence runs out 3 residues before the end of the CDR3; the remainder is reconstructed from the germline J gene. The sample holds other DNA sequences that translate to the same CDR3. V is TRBV7-8 and J is TRBJ1-3, with D tentatively TRBD1 (6 bases). The ends were cut back, 1 base at V and 2 bases at J, with 9 bases in the middle. The CDR3 has 15 amino acids. Germline CDR1 is SGHVS and CDR2 is FQNEAQ. The DNA read from the CDR3 is TGTGCCAGCAGCTTAGATTCAGGGGCTGGAAACACC. Protein product: CASSLDSGAGNT. The entire CDR3 protein reads CASSLDSGAGNTIYF.

By frequency, this clone is medium-sized. From the germline J gene comes the end of the CDR3, since the read stops 3 residues before it. V and J are TRBV7-2 and TRBJ1-2; no firm D call. Germline V gene data show CDR1 as SGHTA and CDR2 as FQGNSA. The length of the CDR3 is 12 residues. Trimming pared 1 base from V and 7 bases from J, leaving 7 bases between. This CDR3 is CASSLEVTGYTF. The sequenced part of the CDR3 DNA is TGTGCCAGCAGCTTAGAGGTTACTGGC.

To note about this clone: The CDR3 extends 3 residues past the end of the read, so its final part is completed from the germline J gene. This rearrangement joins TRBV10-3 to TRBJ2-3; tentative D call: TRBD2 (6 bases). From germline, CDR1 is ENHRY and CDR2 SYGVKD. There are 17 residues in the CDR3. V gave up 0 bases and J gave up 1 base, with 14 bases separating them. This CDR3 is CAISESRGGRGTDTQYF. The CDR3 bases that were read are TGTGCCATCAGTGAGTCGAGGGGAGGACGTGGCACAGATACG.

On this clone itself: The CDR3 extends 3 residues past the end of the read, so its final part is completed from the germline J gene. V usage is TRBV30 and J usage is TRBJ2-3, with TRBD2 matching 11 bases. The CDR3 runs to 18 residues. Looked up from germline, CDR1 is GTSNPN and CDR2 is SVGIG (reference sequence). The CDR3 sequence: CAWSRSGGDRPDRGTQYF. The part of the CDR3 DNA that was read is TGTGCCTGGAGTCGTAGCGGGGGGGACCGCCCCGATCGGGGGACG.

Remarks on this clone: The read ends 3 residues early relative to the CDR3; the germline J gene fills the gap. The chain employs TRBV18 and TRBJ1-5, with 7 bases identical to TRBD1. The CDR3 extends over 15 amino acids. The V gene's germline CDR1 is KGHSH and CDR2 LQKENI. V lost 3 bases and J lost 0; bases outside the gene matches: 2. CDR3: CASSPTGDSNQPQHF. CDR3 DNA, as far as it was read: TGTGCCAGCTCACCCACAGGGGATAGCAATCAGCCC.

For this clone: The CDR3 extends 3 residues past the end of the read, so its final part is completed from the germline J gene. V gene TRBV19 combines with J gene TRBJ2-2; D is perhaps TRBD2 (5 bases). V dropped 7 bases and J dropped 8 bases, with 17 bases sitting between them. Germline V gene lookup returns CDR1 LNHDA and CDR2 SQIVND (reference sequence). The CDR3 length is 14 residues. Partial CDR3 DNA: TGTGCCAGTAACGGCGGAGGAACAACGGGGGAG. This encodes CASNGGGTTGE. The complete CDR3 sequence is CASNGGGTTGELFF.

As for this clone: From the germline J gene comes the end of the CDR3, since the read stops 3 residues before it. This chain uses TRBV2 with TRBJ1-2, with D possibly matching TRBD1 (5 bases). Germline V gene data show CDR1 as SNHLY and CDR2 as FYNNEI. The CDR3 runs 13 residues. The DNA read from the CDR3 is TGTGCCAGCAGTGAGGAGCTGACAGTGGGC. Translated: CASSEELTVG. The whole CDR3 sequence reads CASSEELTVGYTF.

On this clone: The read falls 3 residues short of the CDR3 end, and the missing part is taken from the germline J gene. The chain links TRBV6-1 to TRBJ2-2, with TRBD1 as a possible D gene (6 bases). The CDR3 consists of 14 residues. Trimming left V 3 bases short and J 9 bases short, with 14 bases between. The germline V gene has CDR1 MNHNS and CDR2 SASEGT. CDR3 bases read: TGTGCCAGCAGTGAGGGGGACACAACAAGGGAG. Protein sequence: CASSEGDTTRE. The whole CDR3 is CASSEGDTTRELFF.

Comment on this clone: The DNA ends 3 residues before the CDR3 does, and the rest of the CDR3 is filled in from the germline J gene. The V call is TRBV10-2, the J call TRBJ2-3; possible D gene TRBD2, 5 bases. Germline V gives CDR1 WSHSY, CDR2 SAAADI. V shed 5 bases and J shed 0 bases, with 18 bases lying between them. The CDR3 sequence is 17 residues long. CDR3 sequence reads: CASSPLEASFSTDTQYF. CDR3 DNA, as far as it was read: TGCGCCAGCAGTCCCCTTGAGGCTAGCTTCAGCACAGATACG.

In the case of this clone: From the germline J gene comes the end of the CDR3, since the read stops 3 residues before it. This rearrangement joins TRBV7-8 to TRBJ2-2, with D possibly being TRBD2 (7 bases). There are 14 residues in the CDR3. Germline assignment: CDR1 SGHVS and CDR2 FQNEAQ. V lost 2 bases to trimming and J lost 6 bases, with 10 bases between them. The CDR3 loop reads CASSLREGAGELFF. The CDR3 bases that were read are TGTGCCAGCAGCTTAAGGGAGGGGGCCGGGGAG.

This clone is identified as medium-sized from frequency. CDR3 region: CASSETLPRDSQYF. The DNA read from the CDR3 is TGTGCCAGCAGTGAAACTCTTCCGAGGGACAGT. This chain connects TRBV6-1 to TRBJ2-4; 7 bases match TRBD1. The read falls 3 residues short of the CDR3 end, and the missing part is taken from the germline J gene. Germline V gene lookup returns CDR1 MNHNS and CDR2 SASEGT. CDR3 size: 14 residues.